The following is a T cell receptor beta chain sequence with its context. This sample is drawn from a study of shared clonotypes between healthy human individuals. The data were produced by immunoSEQ multiplex PCR, yet TCRdb's version contains in-frame clones alone and is incomplete. The table includes 450,000 to 600,000 clones, 70% to 80% detected once. CDR1 is LGHNA, CDR2 YNFKEQ, per germline. The V and J ends lost 2 bases and 1 base respectively, with 18 bases between them. The CDR3 is made up of 17 amino acids. Everyone who donated was a Caucasian adult who lived in Nashville, Tennessee. The genes are TRBV4-2 and TRBJ2-7; D possibly corresponds to TRBD2 (5 bases). This TCR was sampled from a woman in her thirties or forties in good health. Some clones in this sample may be carry-over from other donors' samples. Sample: PBMCs. In DNA form, the CDR3 reads TGTGCCAGCAGCCAATATGGCGAGGGTAGAGGTTCCTACGAGCAGTACTTC. Protein product: CASSQYGEGRGSYEQYF.